This passage covers 25 T cell receptor beta chains from one sample sequenced in a study of control samples from healthy donors and cancer patients. Sequencing was performed with immunoSEQ multiplex PCR; in TCRdb, only in-frame clones are kept and a portion is missing. This sample yields about 98,000 clones, of which approximately 78% are seen a single time; about 2% belongs to the top ten. The specimen sequenced was blood. Receptors originate from a man in his 60s in good health.

Concerning this clone: This same CDR3 is encoded by further DNA sequences in the sample. The chain employs TRBV7-9 and TRBJ2-3; D gene ambiguous. V was trimmed by 2 bases and J by 2 bases, leaving 2 bases between them. The CDR3 is made up of 12 amino acids. Looked up from germline, CDR1 is SEHNR and CDR2 is FQNEAQ (reference sequence). The CDR3 protein is CASSLLTDTQYF. CDR3 DNA sequence: TGTGCCAGCAGCTTACTCACAGATACGCAGTATTTT.

This clone has only a few counts. The chain carries TRBV4-2 and TRBJ1-2; D remains ambiguous. V was cut by 0 bases and J by 3 bases, with 11 bases left in between. Germline lookup yields CDR1 LGHNA and CDR2 YNFKEQ. The CDR3 is 15 amino acids. The CDR3 DNA sequence: TGTGCCAGCAGCCAAGATCTAGCCGGGGACTATGGCTACACCTTC. Translation gives CASSQDLAGDYGYTF.

This chain joins TRBV19 and TRBJ2-7; 9 nucleotides line up with TRBD1. V gave up 5 bases and J gave up 1 base; unmatched junction bases: 6. Per the germline V gene, CDR1 is LNHDA and CDR2 is SQIVND (reference sequence). This CDR3 contains 15 residues. The CDR3 sequence: CASSEDRGLSYEQYF. The CDR3 DNA sequence: TGTGCCAGTAGTGAGGACAGGGGCCTATCCTACGAGCAGTACTTC.

V is TRBV2 and J is TRBJ1-6; TRBD1 might be the D (5 bases). The CDR3 spans 15 residues. The V and J ends lost 2 bases and 9 bases respectively, with 14 bases between them. Germline V CDR1 and CDR2: SNHLY, FYNNEI. For the CDR3, the DNA is TGTGCCAGCAGTGAAAGACGCCAGGGTAGTTCACCCCTCCACTTT. Its protein product is CASSERRQGSSPLHF. The complete variable domain, with remaining parts taken from reference TRBV2 and TRBJ1-6, reads EPEVTQTPSHQVTQMGQEVILRCVPISNHLYFYWYRQILGQKVEFLVSFYNNEISEKSEIFDDQFSVERPDGSNFTLKIRSTKLEDSAMYFCASSERRQGSSPLHFGNGTRLTVT.

The chain joins TRBV30 to TRBJ1-6; a weak D match, TRBD1 (5 bases). CDR1 and CDR2 (germline): GTSNPN, SVGIG (reference sequence). V gave up 0 bases and J gave up 0 bases, with 9 bases separating them. This CDR3 is 16 amino acids long. Here the CDR3 reads CAWSVPDSSYNSPLHF. DNA of the CDR3: TGTGCCTGGAGTGTACCCGACAGCTCCTATAATTCACCCCTCCACTTT. The variable domain in full, with the rest retrieved from reference TRBV30 and TRBJ1-6, is SQTIHQWPATLVQPVGSPLSLECTVEGTSNPNLYWYRQAAGRGLQLLFYSVGIGQISSEVPQNLSASRPQDRQFILSSKKLLLSDSGFYLCAWSVPDSSYNSPLHFGNGTRLTVT.

The rearrangement joins TRBV5-3 to TRBJ2-7; 7 nucleotides match TRBD1. TRBV5-3 is reported as an ORF; its role is uncertain. The CDR3 has 14 amino acids. J was trimmed by 6 bases and V by 7 bases; bases with no gene match: 13. Here the CDR3 DNA reads TGTGCCAGACCTTATAAACAGGGGACGCGCGAGCAGTACTTC. It codes for CARPYKQGTREQYF.

The V gene is TRBV7-8, the J gene TRBJ1-1; D might be TRBD1 (6 bases). V lost 7 bases to trimming and J lost 3 bases, with 12 bases between them. This CDR3 is built from 13 residues. From germline, CDR1 is SGHVS and CDR2 FQNEAQ. CDR3 coding DNA: TGTGCCAGCAACTCCGAGGGGGACACTGAAGCTTTCTTT. Protein product: CASNSEGDTEAFF.

This rearrangement joins TRBV6-5 to TRBJ2-7; possible D gene TRBD2, 5 bases. Per germline, CDR1 MNHEY and CDR2 SVGAGI. The CDR3 runs to 12 residues. The V end was cut by 2 bases, the J end by 5 bases, with 7 bases between. The CDR3 DNA is TGTGCCAGCAGTTACGAGGGAAACGAGCAGTACTTC. This gives the protein CASSYEGNEQYF.

The V and J genes are TRBV5-1 and TRBJ2-7, with TRBD2 matching 9 bases. The CDR3 is 15 residues long. Losses at the gene ends were 0 bases for V and 3 bases for J; bases not matched to a gene: 4. From germline, CDR1 is SGHRS and CDR2 YFSETQ. The CDR3 protein is CASSLESSGIYEQYF. CDR3 in DNA: TGCGCCAGCAGCTTGGAGTCTAGCGGGATCTACGAGCAGTACTTC.

The rearrangement links TRBV19 to TRBJ1-5; a weak D match, TRBD1 (5 bases). V gave up 3 bases and J gave up 0 bases, with 15 bases separating them. CDR1 is LNHDA, CDR2 SQIVND, per germline (reference sequence). The CDR3 is 17 residues long. Here the CDR3 reads CASSMPLAGYSNQPQHF. The CDR3 DNA reads as TGTGCCAGTAGTATGCCCTTAGCAGGGTATAGCAATCAGCCCCAGCATTTT.

The chain links TRBV19 to TRBJ1-5; D gene uncertain. The CDR3 runs to 15 residues. V lost 5 bases, J lost 4 bases, and 15 bases lay in between. The germline CDR1 and CDR2 sequences are LNHDA and SQIVND (reference sequence). The CDR3, as DNA: TGTGCCAGTAGTCCGAGTCCAGGCGGGAATCAGCCCCAGCATTTT. Translated: CASSPSPGGNQPQHF.

The genes are TRBV7-8 and TRBJ2-3, with unresolved D. CDR1 and CDR2 (germline): SGHVS, FQNEAQ. CDR3 length: 15 residues. V was clipped by 0 bases and J by 1 base, with 8 bases between them. The CDR3: CASSLAGLGTDTQYF. The CDR3 DNA reads as TGTGCCAGCAGCTTAGCGGGATTGGGCACAGATACGCAGTATTTT.

This sequence joins TRBV18 and TRBJ1-1; no reliable D call. Trimming took off 1 base at V and 1 base at J, with 4 bases between the two ends. The CDR3 runs 13 residues. Germline CDR1 is KGHSH and CDR2 is LQKENI. DNA of the CDR3: TGTGCCAGCTCACCACAGGAGAACACTGAAGCTTTCTTT. This encodes CASSPQENTEAFF.

About this clone: Germline and junction disagree at one end, which may indicate a read error. The rearrangement links TRBV7-9 to TRBJ1-3; D gene ambiguous. The CDR3 spans 18 residues. Germline V gene lookup returns CDR1 SEHNR and CDR2 FQNEAQ (reference sequence). The CDR3 spells CASSLAETEGNSGNTIYF. CDR3 coding DNA: TGTGCCAGCAGCCTAGCCGAGACGGAAGGAAACTCTGGAAACACCATATATTTT. The entire variable domain, with the rest obtained from reference TRBV7-9 and TRBJ1-3, is as follows: DTGVSQNPRHKITKRGQNVTFRCDPISEHNRLYWYRQTLGQGPEFLTYFQNEAQLEKSRLLSDRFSAERPKGSFSTLEIQRTEQGDSAMYLCASSLAETEGNSGNTIYFGEGSWLTVV.

The J gene is TRBJ1-3, the V gene TRBV11-2; D is perhaps TRBD1 (5 bases). CDR1 is SGHAT and CDR2 is FQNNGV in the germline V gene. Trimming took off 0 bases at V and 4 bases at J, with 10 bases between the two ends. The length of the CDR3 is 15 residues. The CDR3 region is CASSLEGTEGNTIYF. CDR3 nucleotide sequence: TGTGCCAGCAGCTTAGAAGGGACGGAGGGAAACACCATATATTTT.

This clone was counted only a few times. The chain combines TRBV19 with TRBJ1-5; D perhaps matches TRBD1 (5 bases). CDR3 length equals 16 residues. The ends were cut back, 7 bases at V and 1 base at J, with 17 bases in the middle. From germline, CDR1 is LNHDA and CDR2 SQIVND (reference sequence). The CDR3 loop is CASTGERGGSNQPQHF. The DNA of the CDR3 is TGTGCCAGTACCGGGGAGCGGGGGGGGAGCAATCAGCCCCAGCATTTT. Full variable domain (rest looked up from reference TRBV19 and TRBJ1-5): DGGITQSPKYLFRKEGQNVTLSCEQNLNHDAMYWYRQDPGQGLRLIYYSQIVNDFQKGDIAEGYSVSREKKESFPLTVTSAQKNPTAFYLCASTGERGGSNQPQHFGDGTRLSIL.

This chain joins TRBV11-2 and TRBJ1-2, with D perhaps matching TRBD1 (6 bases). The CDR3 has 14 amino acids. V lost 4 bases to trimming and J lost 4 bases, with 13 bases between them. CDR1 SGHAT and CDR2 FQNNGV come from the germline V gene. The CDR3 sequence: CASSSRGNPYGYTF. CDR3 nucleotide sequence: TGTGCCAGCAGCTCCAGGGGCAATCCCTATGGCTACACCTTC.

V and J are TRBV5-1 and TRBJ1-6; D not certain. Germline V gives CDR1 SGHRS, CDR2 YFSETQ. Trimming cost V 0 bases and J 4 bases, with 11 bases left between them. The CDR3 covers 16 residues. The CDR3 nucleotides are TGCGCCAGCAGCTTGGTGGGTCCGGATTATAATTCACCCCTCCACTTT. It translates to CASSLVGPDYNSPLHF.

This clone occurred a few times. This sequence joins TRBV14 and TRBJ1-4, with 7 bases lining up with TRBD1. Trimming cost V 4 bases and J 8 bases; bases outside gene matches: 1. The CDR3 has 12 residues. CDR1 and CDR2 (germline): SGHDN, FVKESK. The CDR3 loop is CASSPDREKLFF. The CDR3 DNA sequence: TGTGCCAGCAGCCCGGACAGGGAAAAACTGTTTTTT. Combining the CDR3 with reference TRBV14 and TRBJ1-4 gives the whole variable domain EAGVTQFPSHSVIEKGQTVTLRCDPISGHDNLYWYRRVMGKEIKFLLHFVKESKQDESGMPNNRFLAERTGGTYSTLKVQPAELEDSGVYFCASSPDREKLFFGSGTQLSVL.

The chain has TRBV6-4 and TRBJ2-1; 7 bases line up with TRBD2. The CDR3 sequence is 15 residues long. V lost 3 bases to trimming and J lost 0 bases; unmatched junction nucleotides: 2. CDR1 MRHNA and CDR2 SNTAGT come from the germline V gene. CDR3 in amino acids: CASSERGDSYNEQFF. The CDR3 nucleotides are TGTGCCAGCAGTGAACGGGGGGACTCCTACAATGAGCAGTTCTTC.

V gene TRBV18 combines with J gene TRBJ1-3; D remains ambiguous. V lost 1 base, J lost 0 bases, and 7 bases lay in between. Germline CDR1 is KGHSH and CDR2 is LQKENI. This CDR3 is built from 15 residues. CDR3 sequence reads: CASSPLQFSGNTIYF. As DNA, the CDR3 is TGTGCCAGCTCACCACTACAGTTCTCTGGAAACACCATATATTTT.

This clone turned up a few times. The chain uses TRBV6-1 and TRBJ2-4, with D tentatively TRBD1 or TRBD2 (5 bases each). Trimming left V 4 bases short and J 7 bases short, with 17 bases between. CDR3 length equals 15 residues. Germline V lookup: CDR1 MNHNS, CDR2 SASEGT. The CDR3 bases are TGTGCCAGCAGTGTAGCCGGGACGAGGGAGAACATTCAGTACTTC. It is translated as CASSVAGTRENIQYF.

The chain links TRBV6-5 to TRBJ2-7; D is uncertain. The germline V and J ends were trimmed by 10 bases and 1 base, with 8 bases remaining between them. The CDR3 has 11 amino acids. Looked up from germline, CDR1 is MNHEY and CDR2 is SVGAGI. The CDR3 is CATARSYEQYF. CDR3 bases: TGTGCCACCGCCCGATCCTACGAGCAGTACTTC.

The chain joins TRBV3-1 (or the pseudogene TRBV3-2) to TRBJ1-1, with TRBD1 as a possible D gene (6 bases). Germline V gene sequence: CDR1 LGHDT, CDR2 YNNKEL (reference sequence). V shed 6 bases and J shed 4 bases, with 12 bases lying between them. The CDR3 sequence is 13 residues long. The CDR3 sequence is CASRLGGGTEAFF. CDR3 DNA: TGTGCCAGCAGACTAGGGGGGGGCACTGAAGCTTTCTTT.

Worth noting for this clone: One end of the junction does not line up with germline, which may come from a read error. The chain carries TRBV12-3 or TRBV12-4 and TRBJ1-2; no clear D. This CDR3 spans 12 amino acids. CDR3 in amino acids: CASSLSGLFPVF. DNA for the CDR3: TGTGCCAGCAGTTTAAGTGGCCTTTTCCCCGTCTTC.